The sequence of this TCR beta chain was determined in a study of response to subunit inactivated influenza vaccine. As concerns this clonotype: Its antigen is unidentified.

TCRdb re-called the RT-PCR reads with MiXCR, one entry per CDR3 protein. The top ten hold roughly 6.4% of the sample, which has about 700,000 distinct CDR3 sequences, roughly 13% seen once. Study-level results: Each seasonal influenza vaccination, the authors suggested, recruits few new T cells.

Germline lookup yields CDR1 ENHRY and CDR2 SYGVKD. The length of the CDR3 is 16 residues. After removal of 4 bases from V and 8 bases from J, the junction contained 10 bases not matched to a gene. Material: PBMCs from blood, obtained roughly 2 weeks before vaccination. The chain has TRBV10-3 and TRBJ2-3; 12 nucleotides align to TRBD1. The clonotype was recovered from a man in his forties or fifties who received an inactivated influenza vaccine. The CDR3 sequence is CAISGAPGQGATTQYF. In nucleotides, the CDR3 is TGTGCCATCAGTGGGGCCCCGGGACAGGGGGCCACTACGCAGTATTTT.